Listed below are T cell receptor beta chains from one sample, sequenced in a study of CD8 T cells in ankylosing spondylitis. TCRdb fed the 5' RACE reads into MiXCR, producing one record per CDR3 protein. Counted here are roughly 90,000 distinct CDR3 sequences, more than 8.5% occurring once; the ten biggest clones make up over 25%. The source material was blood, either unsorted or a sorted T cell fraction (not recorded which). Receptors originate from a male donor with ankylosing spondylitis. Each CDR3 is given with its conserved first and last residue. D genes are given only for firm matches. Size tells how often a clone was seen (once, few, many) or the class of an expanded clone, and some rows leave it out.

v_gene	abundance	j_gene	d_gene	CDR3nt	CDR3aa
TRBV29-1	many	TRBJ2-5	NA	TGCAGCGTTGAATCTGAAGGGCTTGAGACCCAGTACTTC	CSVESEGLETQYF
TRBV24-1	NA	TRBJ2-1	TRBD1	TGTGCCACCAGTGGTTCCCGGACAGGGGACTACAATGAGCAGTTCTTC	CATSGSRTGDYNEQFF
TRBV13	NA	TRBJ2-1	NA	TGTGCCAGCAGCTTAGAGGTCAGCGAGCAGTTCTTC	CASSLEVSEQFF
TRBV4-1	many	TRBJ2-1	NA	TGCGCCAGCAGCCAAGATCGGTCATCCTACAATGAGCAGTTCTTC	CASSQDRSSYNEQFF
TRBV3-1	many	TRBJ1-4	NA	TGTGCCAGCAGATGGGGGGACGGTGAAAAACTGTTTTTT	CASRWGDGEKLFF
TRBV20-1	many	TRBJ2-1	NA	TGCAGTGCTCTAGGGGCAGGGGCCTACAATGAGCAGTTCTTC	CSALGAGAYNEQFF
TRBV7-9	NA	TRBJ2-7	NA	TGTGCCAGCAGCTTAGGCGGAATTGGCCACGAGCAGTACTTC	CASSLGGIGHEQYF
TRBV3-1	NA	TRBJ2-5	NA	TGTGCCAGCAGCCAAGAAGGGTGGGAAGAGACCCAGTACTTC	CASSQEGWEETQYF
TRBV11-2	many	TRBJ2-2	TRBD1	TGTGCCAGCAGCTTAGATCTCGGACAGGGCCCCACCGGGGAGCTGTTTTTT	CASSLDLGQGPTGELFF
TRBV9	few	TRBJ1-2	TRBD1	TGTGCCAGCAGCGACTCGACAGGGACCTATGGCTACACCTTC	CASSDSTGTYGYTF
TRBV5-6	NA	TRBJ2-1	TRBD2	TGTGCCAGCAGCGCCCGAACGGGAGGGCCAGGCAATGAGCAGTTCTTC	CASSARTGGPGNEQFF